Listed below are T cell receptor beta chains from one sample, sequenced in a study of blood T cell repertoires in COVID-19. TCRdb's table, derived via immunoSEQ multiplex PCR, lists solely in-frame clones and lacks some. The repertoire holds a few hundred thousand clones, with around nine tenths as singletons. Sequenced: PBMCs or T cells enriched from blood (not recorded which). All receptors derive from a woman between 45 and 60 years old who had recovered from COVID-19. CDR3s include the opening cysteine and the closing phenylalanine or tryptophan. A D gene is named only where the DNA matches it firmly. Rows give clone size only sometimes, using once, few, many, or a class for an expanded clone.

>TRBJ2-1|TRBV4-3|-|-|14
CASSPTSSANEQFF
TGCGCCAGCAGCCCAACCTCTAGCGCGAATGAGCAGTTCTTC
>TRBJ2-7|TRBV12-5|-|-|13
CASGKSGSYEQYF
TGTGCTAGTGGAAAATCAGGCTCCTACGAGCAGTACTTC
>TRBJ2-7|TRBV6-5|-|TRBD1|13
CASARDSSYEQYF
TGTGCCAGCGCCCGGGACAGTTCCTACGAGCAGTACTTC
>TRBJ1-1|TRBV30|-|TRBD1|14
CAWSVSPDRASAFF
TGTGCCTGGAGTGTCTCCCCGGACAGGGCTTCGGCTTTCTTT
>TRBJ1-2|TRBV5-1|once|TRBD1|17
CASSRSSGQGAIDGYTF
TGCGCCAGCAGCCGGAGTAGCGGACAGGGGGCGATCGATGGCTACACCTTC
>TRBJ1-6|TRBV27|few|TRBD1|15
CASSLIGQGWSPLHF
TGTGCCAGCAGTTTAATAGGACAGGGTTGGTCACCCCTCCACTTT
>TRBJ1-4|TRBV2|-|TRBD1|14
CASSVGQPNEKLFF
TGTGCCAGCAGTGTGGGACAGCCTAATGAAAAACTGTTTTTT
>TRBJ2-1|TRBV18|-|-|13
CASSPSQVEEQFF
TGTGCCAGCTCACCATCCCAGGTAGAAGAGCAGTTCTTC
>TRBJ1-4|TRBV28|-|-|14
CASSFLGRGEKLFF
TGTGCCAGCAGTTTTCTGGGGCGCGGCGAAAAACTGTTTTTT
>TRBJ1-5|TRBV4-3|-|TRBD1|16
CASSQVPQGSLQPQHF
TGCGCCAGCAGCCAAGTCCCACAGGGGTCCTTGCAGCCCCAGCATTTT
>TRBJ1-2|TRBV6-5|-|TRBD1|12
CASRQGAHGYTF
TGTGCCAGTAGACAGGGGGCGCATGGCTACACCTTC
>TRBJ2-1|TRBV3-1/TRBV3-2|-|TRBD2|13
CASSQGEGNEQFF
TGTGCCAGCAGCCAAGGGGAGGGGAATGAGCAGTTCTTC
>TRBJ1-1|TRBV5-1|-|-|12
CASSAGYTEAFF
TGCGCCAGCAGCGCAGGGTACACTGAAGCTTTCTTT
>TRBJ1-5|TRBV19|-|-|13
CASSSQGGQPQHF
TGTGCCAGTAGTTCGCAGGGTGGTCAGCCCCAGCATTTT
>TRBJ1-2|TRBV5-1|-|TRBD1|13
CASSPDREYGYTF
TGCGCCAGCAGCCCGGACAGGGAGTATGGCTACACCTTC
>TRBJ2-3|TRBV5-1|once|TRBD2|14
CASSAGLAGGPPYF
TGCGCCAGCAGCGCGGGACTAGCGGGGGGGCCCCCGTATTTT
>TRBJ2-5|TRBV18|-|-|13
CASSPAGQETQYF
TGTGCCAGCTCACCAGCGGGCCAAGAGACCCAGTACTTC
>TRBJ1-1|TRBV2|-|TRBD1|12
CASRTGGTEAFF
TGTGCCAGCAGGACAGGGGGCACTGAAGCTTTCTTT
>TRBJ1-2|TRBV29-1|-|TRBD1|15
CSATRGDGSNYGYTF
TGCAGCGCCACCAGGGGGGACGGATCAAACTATGGCTACACCTTC
>TRBJ1-2|TRBV10-3|few|TRBD1|18
CAISETRTGGLWNYGYTF
TGTGCCATCAGTGAGACCCGGACAGGGGGCTTATGGAACTATGGCTACACCTTC
>TRBJ1-2|TRBV30|-|-|12
CAWSVSDYGYTF
TGTGCCTGGAGTGTAAGCGACTATGGCTACACCTTC
>TRBJ1-2|TRBV27|-|-|15
CASKIVSAGRYGYTF
TGTGCCAGCAAAATCGTTAGTGCAGGGCGCTATGGCTACACCTTC
>TRBJ2-6|TRBV27|once|-|17
CASSFLGLSSGANVLTF
TGTGCCAGCAGTTTCCTGGGGCTCTCCTCTGGGGCCAACGTCCTGACTTTC
>TRBJ2-7|TRBV18|-|-|15
CASSPEAATSYEQYF
TGTGCCAGCTCACCGGAGGCGGCGACTTCCTACGAGCAGTACTTC
>TRBJ1-2|TRBV6-1|-|TRBD1|15
CASSEGQGTVYGYTF
TGTGCCAGCAGTGAGGGACAGGGGACTGTCTATGGCTACACCTTC
>TRBJ2-2|TRBV2|-|TRBD1|15
CASLAGQGSGGELFF
TGTGCCAGCTTGGCTGGACAGGGGTCGGGCGGGGAGCTGTTTTTT
>TRBJ1-2|TRBV5-1|once|TRBD1|13
CASSLPGGYGYTF
TGCGCCAGCAGCTTGCCAGGGGGATATGGCTACACCTTC
>TRBJ2-7|TRBV5-1|-|-|14
CASSSGVYLHEQYF
TGCGCCAGCAGCTCGGGGGTGTACCTCCACGAGCAGTACTTC
>TRBJ1-3|TRBV7-9|-|-|16
CASSLATGMSGNTIYF
TGTGCCAGCAGCTTAGCGACGGGGATGTCTGGAAACACCATATATTTT
>TRBJ1-1|TRBV6-5|-|-|13
CASRLEMNTEAFF
TGTGCCAGCAGGCTCGAGATGAACACTGAAGCTTTCTTT
>TRBJ1-6|TRBV2|-|TRBD1|16
CASRGGTGSNNSPLHF
TGTGCCAGCAGGGGGGGGACAGGGTCAAACAATTCACCCCTCCACTTT
>TRBJ1-1|TRBV7-3|-|-|13
CASSLMGGTEAFF
TGTGCCAGCAGCTTGATGGGGGGCACTGAAGCTTTCTTT
>TRBJ2-7|TRBV27|few|TRBD1|14
CASRTQGTPYEQYF
TGTGCCAGCAGGACACAGGGGACACCTTACGAGCAGTACTTC
>TRBJ1-3|TRBV19|-|-|15
CASTGADVSGNTIYF
TGTGCCAGTACAGGGGCGGACGTCTCTGGAAACACCATATATTTT
>TRBJ1-3|TRBV7-2|-|-|16
CASSLAPPSSGNTIYF
TGTGCCAGCAGCTTAGCTCCTCCCTCCTCTGGAAACACCATATATTTT
>TRBJ1-5|TRBV6-2/TRBV6-3|-|-|16
CASSYAGGASNQPQHF
TGTGCCAGCAGTTACGCGGGGGGCGCGAGCAATCAGCCCCAGCATTTT
>TRBJ1-1|TRBV7-9|-|TRBD1|14
CASSPMGQYTEAFF
TGTGCCAGCAGCCCTATGGGACAGTACACTGAAGCTTTCTTT
>TRBJ1-1|TRBV6-5|once|TRBD1|13
CASRINRQGWAFF
TGTGCCAGCAGAATCAACCGACAGGGTTGGGCTTTCTTT
>TRBJ2-1|TRBV7-2|once|-|17
CASSLAGRGSSYNEQFF
TGTGCCAGCAGCTTAGCGGGTAGGGGCAGCTCCTACAATGAGCAGTTCTTC
>TRBJ1-2|TRBV9|-|TRBD1|14
CASSVGGQGDGYTF
TGTGCCAGCAGCGTAGGAGGACAGGGCGATGGCTACACCTTC
>TRBJ2-5|TRBV2|-|TRBD1|14
CASRGTGSGETQYF
TGTGCCAGCAGGGGGACAGGGTCGGGGGAGACCCAGTACTTC
>TRBJ1-3|TRBV7-9|once|-|13
CASILTYGNTIYF
TGTGCCAGCATCCTTACTTACGGAAACACCATATATTTT
>TRBJ1-1|TRBV3-1/TRBV3-2|-|TRBD1|14
CASRSQTGETEAFF
TGTGCCAGCAGGAGCCAGACAGGGGAAACTGAAGCTTTCTTT
>TRBJ2-1|TRBV3-1/TRBV3-2|-|TRBD2|16
CASSQLLAGDLNEQFF
TGTGCCAGCAGCCAACTTCTAGCGGGGGACCTCAATGAGCAGTTCTTC
>TRBJ1-2|TRBV7-9|-|TRBD1|16
CASSLVGQGAWYGYTF
TGTGCCAGCAGCTTAGTGGGACAGGGGGCCTGGTATGGCTACACCTTC
>TRBJ2-1|TRBV11-3|few|TRBD2|15
CASSFSGGATNEQFF
TGTGCCAGCAGCTTTAGCGGGGGGGCTACCAATGAGCAGTTCTTC
>TRBJ2-4|TRBV28|-|TRBD2|16
CASSQGLAGRLNIQYF
TGTGCCAGCAGCCAGGGACTAGCGGGCCGGTTAAACATTCAGTACTTC
>TRBJ2-3|TRBV14|-|-|16
CASSQGDNRRTDTQYF
TGTGCCAGCAGCCAAGGGGACAACAGACGCACAGATACGCAGTATTTT
>TRBJ1-2|TRBV19|-|TRBD1|15
CASGTGFAANYGYTF
TGTGCCAGTGGGACAGGGTTTGCGGCTAACTATGGCTACACCTTC
>TRBJ2-1|TRBV28|-|-|13
CASSLPTTGKQFF
TGTGCCAGCAGTTTGCCCACCACAGGGAAGCAGTTCTTC
>TRBJ1-2|TRBV6-5|-|TRBD1|12
CASLGQTYGYTF
TGTGCCAGCCTGGGACAGACCTATGGCTACACCTTC
>TRBJ1-1|TRBV4-1|-|TRBD1|15
CASSHTRGGGTEAFF
TGCGCCAGCAGCCATACTAGAGGGGGCGGCACTGAAGCTTTCTTT
>TRBJ1-5|TRBV3-1/TRBV3-2|-|TRBD1|16
CASSPNGQGKGQPQHF
TGTGCCAGCAGCCCCAATGGACAGGGGAAAGGTCAGCCCCAGCATTTT
>TRBJ2-7|TRBV5-1|-|-|15
CASSLEQGSTYEQYF
TGCGCCAGCAGCTTGGAACAGGGTTCGACCTACGAGCAGTACTTC